This T cell receptor beta chain was retrieved from a study of cytomegalovirus exposure and HLA in healthy donors. Study-wide points: What TCR beta sequences reportedly achieved was accurate prediction of HLA-A and HLA-B alleles in most subjects.

The CDR3 extends over 13 amino acids. V gave up 0 bases and J gave up 8 bases, with 10 bases separating them. The germline V gene encodes CDR1 MGHDK and CDR2 SYGVNS. About this clone: Its target is unknown.

The PCR made use of 60 Vbeta and 13 Jbeta primers. Sequenced by immunoSEQ multiplex PCR; TCRdb stores in-frame clones only, minus some. Among over 150,000 clones listed, roughly 82% were seen once. V is TRBV25-1 and J is TRBJ1-2, with D unclear. The source is a woman between 45 and 65 years old in good health and CMV-seropositive. Sequenced material: PBMCs. DNA for the CDR3: TGTGCCAGCAGTGAATACCCCGAGGGCGGCTACACCTTC. As protein: CASSEYPEGGYTF.